The 26 T cell receptor beta chains in this list originate from one sample, sequenced in a study of T cells in Graves' hyperthyroidism and ophthalmopathy. Template material for amplifying TCR beta CDR3 regions consisted of RNA transcripts. The HTBI set primed first-round TCR CDR3 RT-PCR. Via MiXCR, TCRdb re-called the multiplex PCR reads, giving one row per CDR3 protein. In the table there are 300,000 to 450,000 distinct CDR3 sequences, approximately 14% of which are singletons. Material for sequencing was blood. Source of these receptors: a woman aged 60 to 75 with Graves' hyperthyroidism.

Many counts were recorded for this clonotype. The rearrangement links TRBV11-1 to TRBJ2-1, with D perhaps matching TRBD2 (6 bases). Trimming took off 5 bases at V and 0 bases at J, with 23 bases between the two ends. The CDR3 loop spans 19 amino acids. Germline values: CDR1 SGHAT, CDR2 FQDESV (reference sequence). The CDR3 DNA reads TGTGCCAGCAGCGATCCACGGACTACCGAGGGGCCCTCCTACAATGAGCAGTTCTTC. Translating gives CASSDPRTTEGPSYNEQFF. Full variable domain (remainder filled in from reference TRBV11-1 and TRBJ2-1): EAEVAQSPRYKITEKSQAVAFWCDPISGHATLYWYRQILGQGPELLVQFQDESVVDDSQLPKDRFSAERLKGVDSTLKIQPAELGDSAMYLCASSDPRTTEGPSYNEQFFGPGTRLTVL.

This clonotype was picked up many times. This chain uses TRBV6-6 with TRBJ2-7; 12 nucleotides agree with TRBD2. The CDR3 contains 15 residues. From germline, CDR1 is MNHNY and CDR2 SVGAGI (reference sequence). V was clipped by 0 bases and J by 4 bases; unmatched bases: 1. The CDR3 sequence: CASSYSTSGSYEQYF. As DNA, the CDR3 is TGTGCCAGCAGTTACTCGACTAGCGGGAGTTACGAGCAGTACTTC.

This clonotype was recorded at least ten times. The rearrangement joins TRBV11-2 to TRBJ1-4; no definite D call. Germline CDR1 reads SGHAT; CDR2 reads FQNNGV. This CDR3 spans 13 amino acids. Trimming shortened V by 5 bases and J by 7 bases, and 11 bases separated the two germline ends. CDR3 loop: CASSRSIGEKLFF. Written as DNA, the CDR3 is TGTGCCAGCAGCCGATCCATTGGTGAAAAACTGTTTTTT.

The chain couples TRBV29-1 to TRBJ2-7; either TRBD1 or TRBD2 may fit D (5 bases each). The V gene's germline CDR1 is SQVTM and CDR2 ANQGSEA. This CDR3 is 14 amino acids long. The V end lost 4 bases, the J end lost 2 bases, and 15 bases lay between the germline ends. The CDR3 is CSVGWDPRAYEQYF. The CDR3 DNA is TGCAGCGTTGGCTGGGACCCCCGGGCCTACGAGCAGTACTTC.

J is TRBJ1-3 and V is TRBV6-2 or TRBV6-3; a possible D gene is TRBD1 (6 bases). V was shortened by 5 bases and J by 0 bases, with 11 bases between the two germline ends. This CDR3 is built from 15 residues. Germline assignment: CDR1 MNHEY and CDR2 SVGEGT. The CDR3 is CASSPGVYSGNTIYF. CDR3 coding DNA: TGTGCCAGCAGTCCAGGGGTTTACTCTGGAAACACCATATATTTT.

This clonotype was observed a single time. A read error is possible here, since a much larger clone lies one base away. The rearrangement uses TRBV12-3 or TRBV12-4 and TRBJ1-2, with D unclear. This CDR3 contains 13 residues. V lost 3 bases and J 13 bases, leaving 18 bases between the germline ends. The CDR3 is CASSFYASASCTF. For the CDR3, the DNA is TGTGCCAGCAGTTTTTATGCGTCTGCTAGCTGCACCTTC.

This chain uses TRBV5-6 with TRBJ2-5, with TRBD1 identical over 8 bases. The V and J ends lost 0 bases and 5 bases, in that order; junction bases with no gene match: 6. This CDR3 comprises 15 residues. CDR1 and CDR2 from the germline V gene are SGHDT and YYEEEE. DNA of the CDR3: TGTGCCAGCAGCTTGGCGACAGGGGTAGGCGAGACCCAGTACTTC. It yields the protein CASSLATGVGETQYF.

This clonotype was observed many times. In DNA, the CDR3 is TGTGCCAGCAGCCTCCGACGGGATAGGAATCAGCCCCAGCATTTT. It is translated as CASSLRRDRNQPQHF. This chain uses TRBV13 with TRBJ1-5, with unresolved D. Trimming removed 5 bases at V and 4 bases at J, with 15 bases between. Looked up from germline, CDR1 is PRHDT and CDR2 is FYEKMQ (reference sequence). The CDR3 spans 15 residues.

This clonotype was detected ten times or more. A junction boundary mismatches the germline segment, possibly from a read error. The V and J genes are TRBV7-2 and TRBJ1-1; the D gene is possibly TRBD1 (6 bases). The CDR3 totals 14 residues. CDR1 and CDR2 from the germline V gene are SGHTA and FQGNSA. The CDR3 nucleotides are TGTGCCAGCAGCTTCGAGAGGGGGAACACTGAGGCTTTCTTT. Protein sequence: CASSFERGNTEAFF.

This clonotype appeared many times. The CDR3 sequence is CASSPERAETQYF. CDR3 in DNA: TGTGCCAGCAGCCCAGAGAGGGCGGAGACCCAGTACTTC. The V gene is TRBV13, the J gene TRBJ2-5, with D tentatively TRBD2 (5 bases). The CDR3 loop spans 13 amino acids. Trimming took 5 bases from V and 5 from J, leaving 12 bases between them. Germline values: CDR1 PRHDT, CDR2 FYEKMQ (reference sequence). The entire variable domain, with the rest obtained from reference TRBV13 and TRBJ2-5, is as follows: AAGVIQSPRHLIKEKRETATLKCYPIPRHDTVYWYQQGPGQDPQFLISFYEKMQSDKGSIPDRFSAQQFSDYHSELNMSSLELGDSALYFCASSPERAETQYFGPGTRLLVL.

This clonotype was found many times. The chain is built from TRBV15 and TRBJ1-1; D is undetermined. Germline values: CDR1 LNHNV, CDR2 YYDKDF (reference sequence). CDR3 size: 11 residues. V shed 3 bases and J shed 4 bases, with 3 bases lying between them. The DNA of the CDR3 is TGTGCCACCAGCAGGACCACTGAAGCTTTCTTT. It encodes CATSRTTEAFF.

In this sample, this clonotype turned up many times. The rearrangement links TRBV7-9 to TRBJ2-1; TRBD1 aligns across 8 bases. Unmatched junction bases numbered 7, after V lost 5 bases and J lost 7 bases. The CDR3 loop spans 14 amino acids. Germline values: CDR1 SEHNR, CDR2 FQNEAQ (reference sequence). The CDR3 protein is CASSPDRAGNEQFF. DNA for the CDR3: TGTGCCAGCAGCCCGGACAGGGCTGGAAATGAGCAGTTCTTC. Full variable domain (outside the CDR3, taken from reference TRBV7-9 and TRBJ2-1): DTGVSQNPRHKITKRGQNVTFRCDPISEHNRLYWYRQTLGQGPEFLTYFQNEAQLEKSRLLSDRFSAERPKGSFSTLEIQRTEQGDSAMYLCASSPDRAGNEQFFGPGTRLTVL.

This clonotype was detected many times. The chain joins TRBV18 to TRBJ1-2; D unclear. This CDR3 has 15 amino acids. Germline V gene lookup returns CDR1 KGHSH and CDR2 LQKENI. V lost 4 bases, J lost 4 bases, and 16 bases lay in between. Written as DNA, the CDR3 is TGTGCCAGCTCACTCTTGGAGAGCCAGACCTATGGCTACACCTTC. Amino acid sequence: CASSLLESQTYGYTF.

At least ten counts were recorded for this clonotype. The V gene is TRBV5-1, the J gene TRBJ2-3; D is possibly TRBD1 (6 bases). Germline V gives CDR1 SGHRS, CDR2 YFSETQ. V lost 3 bases, J lost 1 base, and 15 bases lay in between. The CDR3 is 16 amino acids. The CDR3 sequence is CASSSSRGAGTDTQYF. The CDR3 DNA follows: TGCGCCAGCAGCTCCTCCAGGGGCGCTGGCACAGATACGCAGTATTTT.

This clonotype was picked up many times. V gene TRBV2 combines with J gene TRBJ1-5; unclear D gene. This CDR3 region has 14 residues. Deletions cut 8 bases from V and 0 bases from J, with 11 bases between. Looked up from germline, CDR1 is SNHLY and CDR2 is FYNNEI. The CDR3 reads CASREIDSNQPQHF. The CDR3 DNA sequence: TGTGCCAGCCGAGAAATAGATAGCAATCAGCCCCAGCATTTT.

The table lists this clonotype with many counts. The V and J genes are TRBV28 and TRBJ1-1; no clear D. The CDR3 contains 12 residues. CDR1 is MDHEN and CDR2 is SYDVKM in the germline V gene. V was trimmed by 4 bases and J by 7 bases, leaving 10 bases between them. CDR3 sequence reads: CASSYIQGEAFF. The CDR3 DNA is TGTGCCAGCAGTTATATCCAAGGTGAAGCTTTCTTT.

Notes on this clonotype: This sequence may be a read error, since a much larger clone differs from it by one base. As DNA, the CDR3 is TGTGCCAGCAGCTTGGTGACTCCTGGGTATGGCTACGCCTTC. This encodes CASSLVTPGYGYAF. V usage is TRBV5-5 and J usage is TRBJ1-2; D is unclear. CDR3 size: 14 residues. Looked up from germline, CDR1 is SGHKS and CDR2 is YYEKEE (reference sequence).

This clonotype was observed at least ten times. The chain recombines TRBV6-5 with TRBJ1-6, with D unclear. CDR1 is MNHEY, CDR2 SVGAGI, per germline. The CDR3 runs 17 residues. V lost 0 bases, J lost 0 bases, and 9 bases lay in between. CDR3 amino acids: CASSYSIKSSYNSPLHF. The DNA of the CDR3 is TGTGCCAGCAGTTACTCGATCAAGAGCTCCTATAATTCACCCCTCCACTTT.

With regard to this clonotype: The final CDR3 position lacks the conserved phenylalanine or tryptophan, pointing to a likely read error. The genes are TRBV6-1 and TRBJ1-5; 8 bases fit TRBD1. The CDR3 runs 16 residues. CDR1 is MNHNS, CDR2 SASEGT, per germline. Trimming at V came to 4 bases and at J to 4 bases, leaving 9 bases not matched to a gene. The CDR3: CASSGLTGAGNQPQHL. The CDR3 region has the DNA TGTGCCAGCAGTGGACTGACAGGGGCGGGGAATCAGCCCCAGCATCTT.

The table lists this clonotype with many counts. This chain links TRBV24-1 with TRBJ1-5; D uncertain. V lost 4 bases, J lost 3 bases, and 9 bases lay in between. The CDR3 consists of 14 residues. Germline values: CDR1 KGHDR, CDR2 SFDVKD. The CDR3 nucleotides read TGTGCCACCAGTGAGTCAGGACTCAATCAGCCCCAGCATTTT. Translating it yields CATSESGLNQPQHF.

This clonotype was observed many times. The rearrangement links TRBV7-8 to TRBJ1-2; TRBD1 aligns across 7 bases. Losses at the gene ends were 5 bases for V and 3 bases for J; bases not matched to a gene: 6. The germline V gene encodes CDR1 SGHVS and CDR2 FQNEAQ. CDR3 length: 14 residues. CDR3 residues: CASSVRQGYYGYTF. CDR3 nucleotide sequence: TGTGCCAGCAGCGTCCGACAGGGATACTATGGCTACACCTTC.

This clonotype was seen many times. The genes are TRBV7-9 and TRBJ2-1; no clear D. The CDR3 extends over 13 amino acids. V was pared by 1 base and J by 7 bases, with 8 bases between. Germline values: CDR1 SEHNR, CDR2 FQNEAQ (reference sequence). CDR3 sequence: CASSLELSNEQFF. In DNA form, the CDR3 reads TGTGCCAGCAGCTTAGAGCTGAGTAATGAGCAGTTCTTC. Full variable domain (missing parts from reference TRBV7-9 and TRBJ2-1): DTGVSQNPRHKITKRGQNVTFRCDPISEHNRLYWYRQTLGQGPEFLTYFQNEAQLEKSRLLSDRFSAERPKGSFSTLEIQRTEQGDSAMYLCASSLELSNEQFFGPGTRLTVL.

This chain joins TRBV2 and TRBJ2-5; 11 positions match TRBD2. CDR1 is SNHLY and CDR2 is FYNNEI in the germline V gene. This CDR3 spans 14 amino acids. The V segment lost 6 bases and the J segment 5 bases; nucleotides outside the gene matches: 5. CDR3 in DNA: TGTGCCAGCAGCATGGGGACTAGCGGTGAGACCCAGTACTTC. Encoded protein: CASSMGTSGETQYF.

The sample holds a few counts of this clonotype. The chain has TRBV18 and TRBJ2-7, with D perhaps TRBD1 (5 bases). Trimming removed 5 bases at V and 3 bases at J, with 11 bases between. The CDR3 extends over 13 amino acids. Looked up from germline, CDR1 is KGHSH and CDR2 is LQKENI. The CDR3 is CASSTRQIYEQYF. Written as DNA, the CDR3 is TGTGCCAGCTCAACGCGACAGATCTACGAGCAGTACTTC.

There are many counts of this clonotype. This sequence joins TRBV6-1 and TRBJ2-7; D is perhaps TRBD1 (5 bases). This CDR3 contains 14 residues. Trimming took 6 bases from V and 2 from J, leaving 14 bases between them. Germline CDR1 MNHNS, CDR2 SASEGT. DNA for the CDR3: TGTGCCAGCAGCCCGAAGGACAATGCCTACGAGCAGTACTTC. Amino acids: CASSPKDNAYEQYF.

This rearrangement joins TRBV30 to TRBJ1-1; D is perhaps TRBD1 (5 bases). The CDR3 extends over 12 amino acids. Germline V CDR1 and CDR2: GTSNPN, SVGIG (reference sequence). Trimming shortened V by 6 bases and J by 8 bases, and 16 bases separated the two germline ends. CDR3 nucleotides: TGTGCCTGCCCCGGGACTGTAGAGGAAGCTTTCTTT. This gives the protein CACPGTVEEAFF.